The present entry profiles one TCR beta chain with its context. Ten or more counts support this clonotype. There is no known antigen for this receptor. Within one base of it there is no much larger clone, and no base qualities were kept. The data are from a study of T cells in Graves' hyperthyroidism and ophthalmopathy (dated by TCRdb to about 2019). Background for the entire study: Peripheral blood samples were taken at initial diagnosis, before any treatment was given. The 100 or so discovery patients were divided at random into training and test sets in a 7:3 ratio. A discovery cohort of about a hundred patients, about 44 with Graves' ophthalmopathy and 55 to 65 with stable Graves' hyperthyroidism, was used to find distinguishing TCR V-J signatures. Thyroid tissue and blood T-cell repertoires from more than five Graves' hyperthyroidism patients were also compared in the study. After sampling, hyperthyroidism patients received methimazole starting at 30 mg daily, and ophthalmopathy patients received high-dose intravenous methylprednisolone. Whether ophthalmopathy could be predicted prospectively was tested in an independent validation cohort made up of under 20 hyperthyroidism patients plus 17 patients who later progressed to ophthalmopathy. TCR Vbeta CDR3 sequencing of roughly 140 peripheral blood samples (around 45 ophthalmopathy, roughly 72 hyperthyroidism and some 17 progressor patients) is reported in the paper.

The full study reports these points: In validation, the model predicted progression to ophthalmopathy a median of about 6.8 months before onset, with over 55% sensitivity and roughly 72% specificity. A model built on a 13 V-J signature distinguished ophthalmopathy from stable hyperthyroidism, reaching roughly 88% sensitivity and 81% to 83% specificity in cross-validation and 80%/75% in testing. Sample size was not statistically predetermined, and investigators were not blinded to group allocation. Most expanded thyroid clonotypes (frequency above 0.001) were also detected in blood, a finding suggesting that blood repertoires may reflect thyroid immune responses.

Stable Graves' hyperthyroidism was defined as the absence of progression to ophthalmopathy over 18 months of follow-up. Hyperthyroidism patients were newly diagnosed, with disease duration under 2 months, and aged 18 to 65 years. Exclusion was applied to patients with uncontrolled infections, other autoimmune diseases, pregnancy or lactation. Diagnoses were established on the basis of clinical symptoms, serum thyroxine and TRAb, thyroid ultrasound, and orbital computed tomography. Ficoll-Paque density gradient centrifugation was used to isolate PBMCs from about 9.4 ml of fresh peripheral blood. Trizol reagent was used to extract total RNA, and RNA quality was then checked on an Agilent 2100 Bioanalyzer. From the cysteine up to the phenylalanine, the CDR3 has a length of 15 residues. Of the read, only the CDR3 DNA is kept; its 45 bases are in frame from base 1. V lost 0 bases and J lost 5 bases, and the count of bases not matched to a germline gene is 4. CDR1 and CDR2 (SGHRS, YFSETQ) derive from the germline V gene.

Amplification of TCR beta CDR3 regions was carried out from RNA transcripts. For the first round of RT-PCR on the TCR CDR3, the HTBI primer set was used together with the Qiagen OneStep RT-PCR kit. A second multiplex PCR round built the libraries, followed by size selection and purification. The libraries were sequenced on an Illumina HiSeq2000 using paired-end 100 bp reads. The original methods were these. SOAPnuke was used to process the raw data, with reads discarded if the reads contained adapters or uncalled bases, had a mean Phred below 15, or lacked an exact constant-primer or identifier match. COPE v1.2.5 was used to merge the high-quality paired reads, and each unique nucleotide sequence was defined as a clonotype. MiTCR v1.1 was used to align clonotypes to the IMGT TRBV, TRBD and TRBJ reference segments. The analysis included only V-J combinations with a frequency above 0.0001, which together covered around 99% of the repertoires. A TCS score was defined as the ratio of F50 (clonal expansion) to E x V (chaos), with BLOSUM62-based TCRdist applied between CDR3 peptides within each V-J. Welch's t-statistics and random forest reduced roughly 500 V-J features to 13, which were used in a naive Bayes classifier (R e1071). The raw public data were reprocessed by TCRdb itself: fastp quality trimming at Q25, MiXCR clonotype calling, in-frame beta chains only. Each entry is one CDR3 protein sequence, shown with its most common DNA and genes. TCRdb, not the authors, supplied the V and J calls. Counted in this sample were hundreds of thousands of distinct CDR3 sequences; approximately 14% of them appeared once. Under 30% of the sample is in the top ten clones.

The source is a woman younger than 45 with Graves' hyperthyroidism. The sequence is built from TRBV5-1 and TRBJ2-7; TRBD1 agrees with 11 junctional bases. The sample comprised blood. Read as DNA, the sequence is TGCGCCAGCAGCTTGGAGTGGACAGGGGGCCACGAGCAGTACTTC. Translated, this is CASSLEWTGGHEQYF.